The 10 T cell receptor beta chains presented below share a single source sample, sequenced in a study of CD8+ T cells in alopecia areata. Reverse transcribed after extraction, RNA yielded cDNA as the sequencing template. Repertoires were generated with immunoSEQ multiplex PCR, while TCRdb's copy carries only in-frame clones and drops some. The sample holds around 120,000 clones; 58% are singletons and the top ten take approximately 31%. Treatment reported: oral pan-JAK inhibitor, 5-10 mg twice daily. The sequences come from CD8+ T cells sorted from blood, collected at week 4, from a patient treated with tofacitinib. The source of these receptors is a human donor with alopecia areata.

This sequence joins TRBV9 and TRBJ2-2, with D perhaps TRBD2 (5 bases). This CDR3 has 14 residues. Deletions cut 0 bases from V and 5 bases from J, with 8 bases between. Germline V CDR1 and CDR2: SGDLS, YYNGEE. The CDR3 loop is CASSVGGGTGELFF. The CDR3 DNA reads as TGTGCCAGCAGCGTAGGTGGCGGGACCGGGGAGCTGTTTTTT. Filled out from reference TRBV9 and TRBJ2-2, the complete variable domain reads DSGVTQTPKHLITATGQRVTLRCSPRSGDLSVYWYQQSLDQGLQFLIQYYNGEERAKGNILERFSAQQFPDLHSELNLSSLELGDSALYFCASSVGGGTGELFFGEGSRLTVL.

The V gene is TRBV27, the J gene TRBJ2-6; D gene uncertain. This CDR3 spans 14 amino acids. V lost 8 bases and J 1 base, leaving 9 bases between the germline ends. Germline V gene lookup returns CDR1 MNHEY and CDR2 SMNVEV (reference sequence). CDR3 region: CASAPRSGANVLTF. CDR3 sequence (DNA): TGTGCCAGCGCCCCTCGGTCTGGGGCCAACGTCCTGACTTTC.

The chain employs TRBV6-1 and TRBJ2-2; D is possibly TRBD1 (6 bases). There are 15 residues in the CDR3. Germline V gene data show CDR1 as MNHNS and CDR2 as SASEGT. Trimming removed 2 bases at V and 2 bases at J, with 9 bases between. In DNA form, the CDR3 reads TGTGCCAGCAGTGAATTAGGGGGAAACACCGGGGAGCTGTTTTTT. Translation gives CASSELGGNTGELFF.

The chain is built from TRBV9 and TRBJ2-7; 10 bases match TRBD1. This CDR3 is built from 14 residues. J gave up 3 bases and V 0 bases, and 0 bases lay outside the gene matches. Germline V CDR1 and CDR2: SGDLS, YYNGEE. In DNA, the CDR3 is TGTGCCAGCAGCGTAGGGGACAGGGGCTACGAGCAGTACTTC. The encoded protein is CASSVGDRGYEQYF.

V usage is TRBV5-4 and J usage is TRBJ2-5; possibly TRBD2 for D (7 bases). V lost 0 bases and J lost 2, with 14 bases in between. The CDR3 is 16 residues long. Per the germline V gene, CDR1 is SGHNT and CDR2 is YYREEE (reference sequence). Written as DNA, the CDR3 is TGTGCCAGCAGCTTGGAAGGCGGGGGCCCACAAGAGACCCAGTACTTC. This gives the protein CASSLEGGGPQETQYF.

The V and J genes are TRBV7-9 and TRBJ1-5; perhaps TRBD1 as D (5 bases). Between the trimmed V and J ends, which lost 8 bases and 6 bases, there was a span of 11 bases. CDR3 length: 12 amino acids. Germline lookup yields CDR1 SEHNR and CDR2 FQNEAQ (reference sequence). The CDR3 bases are TGTGCCAGCTCGGGGGGAGGTCAGCCCCAGCATTTT. Protein product: CASSGGGQPQHF.

The V call is TRBV21-1, the J call TRBJ1-1. TRBV21-1 is termed a pseudogene. This CDR3 comprises 14 residues. The chain's CDR3 is CASSTRKGATEAFF. DNA for the CDR3: TGTGCCAGCAGCACCCGTAAGGGCGCCACTGAAGCTTTCTTT.

The sample holds a few counts of this clone. The J gene is TRBJ2-7, the V gene TRBV30, with 10 bases lining up with TRBD1. There are 12 residues in the CDR3. The V gene end was trimmed by 6 bases and the J gene end by 3 bases; junction bases not matched to a gene: 2. Germline CDR1 is GTSNPN and CDR2 is SVGIG (reference sequence). The DNA for the CDR3 is TGTGCCTGCGGGACAGGGGACTACGAGCAGTACTTC. This encodes CACGTGDYEQYF.

The V gene is TRBV29-1, the J gene TRBJ2-5, with no clear D. With 3 bases removed from V and 9 bases from J, the gap between germline ends came to 14 bases. The CDR3 has 12 residues. CDR1 SQVTM and CDR2 ANQGSEA come from the germline V gene. The CDR3 DNA is TGCAGCGTTGACGGCGGAGACAAGCCCCAGTACTTC. Protein: CSVDGGDKPQYF.

This clone was observed a handful of times. This chain links TRBV29-1 with TRBJ2-5; D possibly corresponds to TRBD1 (6 bases). This CDR3 has 13 amino acids. Looked up from germline, CDR1 is SQVTM and CDR2 is ANQGSEA. The germline V and J ends were trimmed by 6 bases and 0 bases, with 11 bases remaining between them. The DNA of the CDR3 is TGCAGCGTGTACGGACAGAACCAAGAGACCCAGTACTTC. This sequence encodes CSVYGQNQETQYF.